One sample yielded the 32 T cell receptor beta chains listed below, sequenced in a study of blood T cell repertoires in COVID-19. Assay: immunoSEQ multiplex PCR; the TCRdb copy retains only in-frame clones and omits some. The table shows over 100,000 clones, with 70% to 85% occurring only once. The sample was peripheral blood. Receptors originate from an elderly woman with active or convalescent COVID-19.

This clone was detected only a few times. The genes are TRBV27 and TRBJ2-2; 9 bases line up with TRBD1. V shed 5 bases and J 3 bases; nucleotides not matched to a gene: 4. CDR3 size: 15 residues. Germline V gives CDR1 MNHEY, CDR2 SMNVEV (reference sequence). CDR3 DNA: TGTGCCAGCAGTCCACGGACAGGGGACACCGGGGAGCTGTTTTTT. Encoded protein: CASSPRTGDTGELFF.

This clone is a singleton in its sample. The CDR3 spells CASSQNGEWNSPLHF. The CDR3 bases are TGTGCCAGCAGTCAGAACGGAGAATGGAATTCACCCCTCCACTTT. This sequence joins TRBV28 and TRBJ1-6; D is ambiguous. The CDR3 has 15 amino acids. The V gene lost 5 bases and the J gene lost 7 bases, with 15 bases spanning the gap. Germline-derived CDR1 and CDR2 are MDHEN and SYDVKM.

CDR3 in amino acids: CATSRLATNTEAFF. The CDR3 DNA sequence: TGTGCCACCAGCAGACTTGCTACGAACACTGAAGCTTTCTTT. The chain carries TRBV15 and TRBJ1-1, with D uncertain. The CDR3 has 14 amino acids. Trimming shortened V by 2 bases and J by 1 base, and 8 bases separated the two germline ends. Germline V gives CDR1 LNHNV, CDR2 YYDKDF (reference sequence).

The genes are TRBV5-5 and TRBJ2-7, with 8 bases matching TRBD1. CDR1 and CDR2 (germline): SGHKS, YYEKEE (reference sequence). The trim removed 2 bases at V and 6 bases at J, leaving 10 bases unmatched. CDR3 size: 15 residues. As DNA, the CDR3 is TGTGCCAGCAGCTTCGGAAGGACAGGGTTGAGCGAGCAGTACTTC. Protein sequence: CASSFGRTGLSEQYF. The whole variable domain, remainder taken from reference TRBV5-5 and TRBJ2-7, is DAGVTQSPTHLIKTRGQQVTLRCSPISGHKSVSWYQQVLGQGPQFIFQYYEKEERGRGNFPDRFSARQFPNYSSELNVNALLLGDSALYLCASSFGRTGLSEQYFGPGTRLTVT.

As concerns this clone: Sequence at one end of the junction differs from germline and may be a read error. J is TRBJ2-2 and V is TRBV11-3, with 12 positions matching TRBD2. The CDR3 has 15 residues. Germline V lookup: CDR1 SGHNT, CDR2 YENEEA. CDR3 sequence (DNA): TGTGCCAGCAGCTGGACTAGCGGGAACCCCGGGGAGCTGTTTTTT. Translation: CASSWTSGNPGELFF.

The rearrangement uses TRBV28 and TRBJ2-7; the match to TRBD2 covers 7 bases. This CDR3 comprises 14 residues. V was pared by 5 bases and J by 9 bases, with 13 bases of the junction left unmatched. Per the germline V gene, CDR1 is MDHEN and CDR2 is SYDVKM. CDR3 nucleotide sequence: TGTGCCAGCAGTCTTTGGGAGCGGGGCAAGGTGCAGTACTTC. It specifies CASSLWERGKVQYF.

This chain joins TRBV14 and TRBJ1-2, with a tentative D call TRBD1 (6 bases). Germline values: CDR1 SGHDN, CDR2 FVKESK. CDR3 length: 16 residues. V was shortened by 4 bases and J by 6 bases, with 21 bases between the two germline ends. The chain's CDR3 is CASSPFRQAFRDGYTF. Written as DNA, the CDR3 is TGTGCCAGCAGCCCTTTCAGACAGGCCTTTAGGGATGGCTACACCTTC.

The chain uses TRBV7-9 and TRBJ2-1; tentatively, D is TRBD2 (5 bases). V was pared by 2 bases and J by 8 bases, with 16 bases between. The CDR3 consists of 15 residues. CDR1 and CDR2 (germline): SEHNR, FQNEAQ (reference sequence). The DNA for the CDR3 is TGTGCCAGCAGCTTATCTAGCAGCCCCCCGGATGAGCAGTTCTTC. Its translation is CASSLSSSPPDEQFF.

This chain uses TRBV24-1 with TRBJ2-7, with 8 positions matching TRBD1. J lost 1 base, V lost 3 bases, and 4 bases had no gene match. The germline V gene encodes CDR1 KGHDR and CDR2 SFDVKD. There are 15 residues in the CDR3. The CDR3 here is CATSDGTGASYEQYF. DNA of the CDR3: TGTGCCACCAGTGATGGGACAGGAGCATCCTACGAGCAGTACTTC.

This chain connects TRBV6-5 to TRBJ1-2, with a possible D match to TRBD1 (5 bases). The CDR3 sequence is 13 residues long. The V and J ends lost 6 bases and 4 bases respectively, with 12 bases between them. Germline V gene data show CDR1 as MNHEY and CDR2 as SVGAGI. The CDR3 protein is CASRSPGGYGYTF. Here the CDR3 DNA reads TGTGCCAGCAGGTCCCCGGGGGGCTATGGCTACACCTTC.

DNA for the CDR3: TGCGCCAGCAGCCAAGGGGGACTAGCGGGATTCTACGAGCAGTACTTC. It is translated as CASSQGGLAGFYEQYF. The chain couples TRBV4-1 to TRBJ2-7; 13 nucleotides align to TRBD2. There are 16 residues in the CDR3. Germline V lookup: CDR1 MGHRA, CDR2 YSYEKL. V was clipped by 1 base and J by 3 bases; unmatched bases: 3.

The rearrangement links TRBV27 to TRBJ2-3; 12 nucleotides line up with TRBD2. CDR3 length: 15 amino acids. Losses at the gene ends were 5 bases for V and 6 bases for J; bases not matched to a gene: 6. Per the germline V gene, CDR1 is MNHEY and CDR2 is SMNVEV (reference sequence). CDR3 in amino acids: CASSPGTSGWDTQYF. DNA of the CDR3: TGTGCCAGCAGTCCTGGGACTAGCGGGTGGGATACGCAGTATTTT.

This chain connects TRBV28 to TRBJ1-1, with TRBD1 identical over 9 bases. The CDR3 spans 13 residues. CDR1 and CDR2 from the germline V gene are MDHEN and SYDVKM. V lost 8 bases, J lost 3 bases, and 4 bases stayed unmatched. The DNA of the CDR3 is TGTGCCAGCCAGACAGGGGGGGACACTGAAGCTTTCTTT. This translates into CASQTGGDTEAFF.

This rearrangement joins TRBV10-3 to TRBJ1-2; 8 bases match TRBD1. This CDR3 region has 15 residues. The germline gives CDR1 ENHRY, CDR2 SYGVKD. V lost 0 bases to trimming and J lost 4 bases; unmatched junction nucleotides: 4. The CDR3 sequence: CAISESGQGGYGYTF. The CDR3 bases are TGTGCCATCAGTGAGTCAGGACAGGGTGGCTATGGCTACACCTTC.

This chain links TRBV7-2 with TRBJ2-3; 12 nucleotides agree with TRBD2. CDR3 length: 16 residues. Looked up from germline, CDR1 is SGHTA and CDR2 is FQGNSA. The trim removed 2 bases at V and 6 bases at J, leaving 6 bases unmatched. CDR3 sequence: CASSLSSGGGRDTQYF. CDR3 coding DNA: TGTGCCAGCAGCTTATCTAGCGGGGGGGGTAGGGATACGCAGTATTTT.

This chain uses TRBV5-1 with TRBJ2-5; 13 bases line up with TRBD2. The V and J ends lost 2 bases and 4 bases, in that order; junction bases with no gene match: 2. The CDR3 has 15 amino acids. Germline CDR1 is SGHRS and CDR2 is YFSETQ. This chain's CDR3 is CASSLLAGGPETQYF. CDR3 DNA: TGCGCCAGCAGCTTACTAGCGGGAGGGCCAGAGACCCAGTACTTC.

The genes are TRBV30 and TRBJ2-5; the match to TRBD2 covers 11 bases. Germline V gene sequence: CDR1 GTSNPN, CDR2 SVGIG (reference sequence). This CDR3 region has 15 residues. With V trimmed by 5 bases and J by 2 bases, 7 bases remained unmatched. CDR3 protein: CAWGPGLAAQETQYF. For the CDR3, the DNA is TGTGCCTGGGGACCGGGACTAGCGGCACAAGAGACCCAGTACTTC.

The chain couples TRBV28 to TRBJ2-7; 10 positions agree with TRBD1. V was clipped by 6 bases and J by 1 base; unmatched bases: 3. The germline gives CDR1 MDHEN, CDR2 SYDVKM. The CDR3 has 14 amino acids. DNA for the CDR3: TGTGCCAGCAGGGGACAGGGGAGATCCTACGAGCAGTACTTC. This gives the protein CASRGQGRSYEQYF.

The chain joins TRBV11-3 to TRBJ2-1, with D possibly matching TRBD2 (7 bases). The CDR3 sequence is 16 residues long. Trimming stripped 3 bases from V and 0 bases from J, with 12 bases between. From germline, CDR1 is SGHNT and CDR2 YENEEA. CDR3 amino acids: CASSLGGGGSYNEQFF. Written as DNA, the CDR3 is TGTGCCAGCAGCTTGGGCGGGGGCGGCTCCTACAATGAGCAGTTCTTC. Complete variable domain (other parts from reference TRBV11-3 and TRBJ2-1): EAGVVQSPRYKIIEKKQPVAFWCNPISGHNTLYWYLQNLGQGPELLIRYENEEAVDDSQLPKDRFSAERLKGVDSTLKIQPAELGDSAVYLCASSLGGGGSYNEQFFGPGTRLTVL.

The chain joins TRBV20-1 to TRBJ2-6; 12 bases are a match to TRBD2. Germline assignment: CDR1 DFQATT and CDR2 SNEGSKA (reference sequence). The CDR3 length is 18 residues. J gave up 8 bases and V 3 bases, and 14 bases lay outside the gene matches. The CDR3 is CSASSLAGGAGGPNVLTF. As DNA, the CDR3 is TGCAGTGCTAGTAGCCTAGCGGGAGGGGCGGGGGGCCCCAACGTCCTGACTTTC.

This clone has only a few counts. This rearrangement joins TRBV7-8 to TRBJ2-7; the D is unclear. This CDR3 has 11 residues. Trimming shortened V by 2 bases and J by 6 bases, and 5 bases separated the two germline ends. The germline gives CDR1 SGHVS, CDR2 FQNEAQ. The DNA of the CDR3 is TGTGCCAGCAGCTTACTCCGCGAGCAGTACTTC. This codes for CASSLLREQYF. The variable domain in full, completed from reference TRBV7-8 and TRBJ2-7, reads GAGVSQSPRYKVAKRGQDVALRCDPISGHVSLFWYQQALGQGPEFLTYFQNEAQLDKSGLPSDRFFAERPEGSVSTLKIQRTQQEDSAVYLCASSLLREQYFGPGTRLTVT.

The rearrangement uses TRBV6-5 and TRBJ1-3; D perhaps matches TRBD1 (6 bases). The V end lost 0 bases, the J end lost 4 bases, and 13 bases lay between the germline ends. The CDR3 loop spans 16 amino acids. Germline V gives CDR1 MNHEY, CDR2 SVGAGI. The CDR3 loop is CASSYSTVGGGNTIYF. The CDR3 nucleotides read TGTGCCAGCAGTTACTCGACGGTAGGGGGAGGAAACACCATATATTTT.

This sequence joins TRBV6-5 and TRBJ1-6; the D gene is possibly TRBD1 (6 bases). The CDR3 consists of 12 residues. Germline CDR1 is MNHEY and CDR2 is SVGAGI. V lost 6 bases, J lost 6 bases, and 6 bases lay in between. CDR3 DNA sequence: TGTGCCAGCAGGGACAGTAATTCACCCCTCCACTTT. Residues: CASRDSNSPLHF.

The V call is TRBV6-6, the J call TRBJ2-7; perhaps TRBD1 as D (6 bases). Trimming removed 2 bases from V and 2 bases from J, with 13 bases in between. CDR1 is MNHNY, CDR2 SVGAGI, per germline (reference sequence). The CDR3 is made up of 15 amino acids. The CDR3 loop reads CASSYTQGSAYEQYF. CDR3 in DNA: TGTGCCAGCAGTTACACCCAGGGGTCTGCCTACGAGCAGTACTTC.

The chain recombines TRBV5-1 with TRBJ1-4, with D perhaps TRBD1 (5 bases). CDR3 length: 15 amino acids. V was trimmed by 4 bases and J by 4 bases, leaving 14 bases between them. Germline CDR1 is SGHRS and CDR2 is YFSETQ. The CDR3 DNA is TGCGCCAGCAGCCGGGAGACAGTGGATAATGAAAAACTGTTTTTT. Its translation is CASSRETVDNEKLFF.

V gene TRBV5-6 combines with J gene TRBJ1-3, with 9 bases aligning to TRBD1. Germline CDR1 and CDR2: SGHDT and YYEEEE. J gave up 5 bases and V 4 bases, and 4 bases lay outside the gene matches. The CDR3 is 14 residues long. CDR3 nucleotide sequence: TGTGCCAGCAGCGACAGGGGGTATAGAAACACCATATATTTT. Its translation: CASSDRGYRNTIYF. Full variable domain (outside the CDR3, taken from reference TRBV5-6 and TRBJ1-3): DAGVTQSPTHLIKTRGQQVTLRCSPKSGHDTVSWYQQALGQGPQFIFQYYEEEERQRGNFPDRFSGHQFPNYSSELNVNALLLGDSALYLCASSDRGYRNTIYFGEGSWLTVV.

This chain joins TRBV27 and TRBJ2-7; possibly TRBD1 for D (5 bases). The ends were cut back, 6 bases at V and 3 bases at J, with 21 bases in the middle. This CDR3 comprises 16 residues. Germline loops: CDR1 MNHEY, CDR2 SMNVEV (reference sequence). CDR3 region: CASSSREKYRGYEQYF. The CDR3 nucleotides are TGTGCCAGCAGCTCGAGAGAAAAATATAGGGGCTACGAGCAGTACTTC.

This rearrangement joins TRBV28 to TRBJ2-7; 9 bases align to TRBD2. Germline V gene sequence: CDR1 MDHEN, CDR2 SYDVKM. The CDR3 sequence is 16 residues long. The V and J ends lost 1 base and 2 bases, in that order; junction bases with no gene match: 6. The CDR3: CASSLFGAGGAYEQYF. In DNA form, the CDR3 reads TGTGCCAGCAGTTTATTTGGGGCGGGAGGGGCCTACGAGCAGTACTTC.

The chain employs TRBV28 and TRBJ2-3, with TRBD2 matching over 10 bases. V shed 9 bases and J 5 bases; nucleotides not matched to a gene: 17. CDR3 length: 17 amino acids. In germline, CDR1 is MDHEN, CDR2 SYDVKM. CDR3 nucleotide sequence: TGTGCCAGTTGGGCGAAAGCGGGAGGGCCTATTTTAGATACGCAGTATTTT. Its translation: CASWAKAGGPILDTQYF. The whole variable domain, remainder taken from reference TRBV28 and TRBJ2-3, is DVKVTQSSRYLVKRTGEKVFLECVQDMDHENMFWYRQDPGLGLRLIYFSYDVKMKEKGDIPEGYSVSREKKERFSLILESASTNQTSMYLCASWAKAGGPILDTQYFGPGTRLTVL.

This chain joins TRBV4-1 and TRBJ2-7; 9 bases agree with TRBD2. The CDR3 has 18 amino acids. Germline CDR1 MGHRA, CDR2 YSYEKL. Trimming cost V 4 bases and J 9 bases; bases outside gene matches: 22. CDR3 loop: CASSLRGTSQKDPTRQYF. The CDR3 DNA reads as TGCGCCAGCAGCCTACGAGGGACTAGCCAAAAAGACCCTACGAGGCAGTACTTC.

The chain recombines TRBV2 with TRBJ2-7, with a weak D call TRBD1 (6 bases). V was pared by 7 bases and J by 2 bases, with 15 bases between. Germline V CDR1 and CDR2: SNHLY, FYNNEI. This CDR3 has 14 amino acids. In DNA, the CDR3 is TGTGCCAGCAACCCAGGGGTTGTCCCCTACGAGCAGTACTTC. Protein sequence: CASNPGVVPYEQYF.

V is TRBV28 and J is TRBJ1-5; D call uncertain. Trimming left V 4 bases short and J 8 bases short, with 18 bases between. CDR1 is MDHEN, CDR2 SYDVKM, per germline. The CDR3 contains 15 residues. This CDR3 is CASSSFGRDVKPQHF. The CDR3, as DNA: TGTGCCAGCAGTTCCTTTGGGAGGGATGTTAAGCCCCAGCATTTT.